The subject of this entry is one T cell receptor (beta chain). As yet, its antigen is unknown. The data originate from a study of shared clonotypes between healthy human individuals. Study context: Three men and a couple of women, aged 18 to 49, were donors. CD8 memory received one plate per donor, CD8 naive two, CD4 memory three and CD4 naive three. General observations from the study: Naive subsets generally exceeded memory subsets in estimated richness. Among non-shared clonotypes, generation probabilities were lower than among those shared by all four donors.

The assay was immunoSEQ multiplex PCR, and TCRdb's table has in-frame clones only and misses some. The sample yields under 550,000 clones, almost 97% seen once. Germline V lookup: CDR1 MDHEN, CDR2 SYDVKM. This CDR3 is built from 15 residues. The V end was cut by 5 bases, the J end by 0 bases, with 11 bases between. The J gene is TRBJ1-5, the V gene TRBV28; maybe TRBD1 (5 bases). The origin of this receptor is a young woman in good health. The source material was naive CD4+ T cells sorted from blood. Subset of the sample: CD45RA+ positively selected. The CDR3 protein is CASSKGFYSNQPQHF. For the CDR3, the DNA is TGTGCCAGCAGTAAGGGGTTTTATAGCAATCAGCCCCAGCATTTT. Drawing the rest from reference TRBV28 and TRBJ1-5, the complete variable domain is DVKVTQSSRYLVKRTGEKVFLECVQDMDHENMFWYRQDPGLGLRLIYFSYDVKMKEKGDIPEGYSVSREKKERFSLILESASTNQTSMYLCASSKGFYSNQPQHFGDGTRLSIL.